This is a list of T cell receptor beta chains from one sample in a study of T cell responses to AZD1222 COVID-19 vaccine. The table came from immunoSEQ multiplex PCR; TCRdb's copy has only in-frame clones and leaves some out. Among about 140,000 clones listed, about 92% were seen once. Source: peripheral blood, taken on day 0 of AZD1222 vaccination. Source of these receptors: an adult in good health. The CDR3 runs from the conserved cysteine through the conserved F or W. D genes are given only for firm matches. Clone size is given for some rows only: seen once, a few or many times, or a class if the clone is expanded.

CDR3 | DNA | V | size | D | J
CASSEGGQGSSAGPTRGQFF | TGTGCCAGCAGTGAAGGAGGACAGGGTAGTTCTGCGGGTCCAACTCGGGGGCAGTTCTTC | TRBV2 | . | TRBD1 | TRBJ2-1
CACAPGQGLGNTIYF | TGTGCCTGCGCTCCGGGACAGGGACTCGGAAACACCATATATTTT | TRBV30 | . | TRBD1 | TRBJ1-3
CASIKGGTGHSPLHF | TGTGCCAGCATCAAAGGAGGGACAGGACATTCACCCCTCCACTTT | TRBV27 | . | TRBD1 | TRBJ1-6
CASSLGTGGQPQHF | TGTGCCAGCAGTTTAGGGACAGGGGGCCAGCCCCAGCATTTT | TRBV27 | . | TRBD1 | TRBJ1-5
CATSRVSSSYNEQFF | TGTGCCACCAGCAGAGTTAGTTCCTCCTACAATGAGCAGTTCTTC | TRBV15 | . | . | TRBJ2-1
CASSFTSGRALGSYNEQFF | TGTGCCAGCAGTTTTACTAGCGGGAGGGCCTTGGGGTCCTACAATGAGCAGTTCTTC | TRBV27 | . | TRBD2 | TRBJ2-1
CASSIDETSSTDTQYF | TGTGCCAGTAGTATAGACGAGACATCCAGCACAGATACGCAGTATTTT | TRBV19 | . | . | TRBJ2-3
CASSSRQFSSTDTQYF | TGTGCCAGCAGTTCCCGACAATTCTCTAGCACAGATACGCAGTATTTT | TRBV27 | . | . | TRBJ2-3
CASAPVRVGEGYTF | TGTGCCAGCGCCCCTGTAAGGGTCGGTGAAGGCTACACCTTC | TRBV6-5 | . | . | TRBJ1-2
CASSQAQYWSSDSGELFF | TGTGCCAGCAGCCAAGCGCAATACTGGTCTAGCGACTCCGGGGAGCTGTTTTTT | TRBV4-2 | . | . | TRBJ2-2
CSVGTDLNYGYTF | TGCAGCGTTGGGACCGACCTTAACTATGGCTACACCTTC | TRBV29-1 | . | . | TRBJ1-2
CASSPGQAMNTEAFF | TGCGCCAGCAGCCCAGGTCAGGCCATGAACACTGAAGCTTTCTTT | TRBV4-3 | . | . | TRBJ1-1
CASSVRPPGNTEAFF | TGTGCCAGCAGCGTAAGACCGCCCGGGAACACTGAAGCTTTCTTT | TRBV2 | . | . | TRBJ1-1
CASSSAGCDNEQFF | TGTGCCAGCAGCTCAGCGGGATGCGACAATGAGCAGTTCTTC | TRBV21-1 | . | . | TRBJ2-1
CASSFGETYEQYF | TGTGCCAGCAGTTTTGGAGAAACCTACGAGCAGTACTTC | TRBV12-3/TRBV12-4 | . | . | TRBJ2-7
CASTRGRQETQYF | TGTGCCAGCACCCGGGGCAGACAAGAGACCCAGTACTTC | TRBV5-4 | . | . | TRBJ2-5
CASRFGPGISYTF | TGTGCCAGCCGCTTCGGCCCGGGGATTAGCTACACCTTC | TRBV7-2 | . | . | TRBJ1-2
CASSLYSGDYYEQYF | TGCGCCAGCAGCCTCTATTCGGGAGATTACTACGAGCAGTACTTC | TRBV5-1 | . | . | TRBJ2-7
CASSSGGDTQYF | TGTGCCAGCAGTTCGGGGGGAGATACGCAGTATTTT | TRBV7-9 | . | TRBD2 | TRBJ2-3
CASSYPRGGFGGYTF | TGTGCCAGCAGTTACCCACGGGGGGGGTTCGGAGGCTACACCTTC | TRBV28 | . | . | TRBJ1-2
CAWSGDYYGYTF | TGTGCCTGGAGTGGGGACTACTATGGCTACACCTTC | TRBV30 | . | . | TRBJ1-2
CASSLIYTQLFF | TGTGCCAGCAGTCTTATCTACACTCAACTGTTTTTT | TRBV12-3/TRBV12-4 | . | . | TRBJ1-4
CAAPQGEVSPLHF | TGCGCCGCCCCGCAGGGGGAAGTCTCACCCCTCCACTTT | TRBV23-1 | . | TRBD1 | TRBJ1-6
CASSYGTDLFGYTF | TGTGCCAGCAGTTACGGGACGGACCTCTTCGGCTACACCTTC | TRBV6-6 | . | . | TRBJ1-2
CAWSIRAGAYEQYF | TGTGCCTGGAGTATTCGAGCGGGAGCCTACGAGCAGTACTTC | TRBV30 | once | TRBD2 | TRBJ2-7
CASSQDRVEEGYTF | TGTGCCAGCAGCCAAGATAGGGTGGAGGAAGGCTACACCTTC | TRBV4-2 | . | . | TRBJ1-2
CASSPRDSGTDTQYF | TGTGCCAGCAGCCCCCGGGATAGCGGCACAGATACGCAGTATTTT | TRBV28 | . | . | TRBJ2-3
CASSQSGGGYTF | TGTGCCAGCAGCCAAAGTGGTGGTGGCTACACCTTC | TRBV3-1/TRBV3-2 | once | . | TRBJ1-2
CASSLGGTPIVDF | TGTGCCAGCAGCTTAGGTGGGACACCTATCGTGGACTTC | TRBV7-9 | few | . | TRBJ2-7
CASSLPGPRNEQYF | TGCGCCAGCAGCTTACCGGGCCCACGGAACGAGCAGTACTTC | TRBV5-1 | . | . | TRBJ2-7
CAWSPTSQVGSTIYF | TGTGCCTGGAGTCCAACCTCTCAGGTGGGCAGCACCATATATTTT | TRBV30 | . | . | TRBJ1-3
CASSTRGREARNEQFF | TGTGCCAGCAGCACCCGCGGGCGGGAGGCACGCAATGAGCAGTTCTTC | TRBV11-2 | . | TRBD2 | TRBJ2-1
CASSVRESTEAFF | TGTGCCAGCAGTGTCCGGGAGAGCACTGAAGCTTTCTTT | TRBV28 | . | . | TRBJ1-1
CASSRALQGAEYGYTF | TGCGCCAGCAGCCGCGCGTTGCAGGGGGCCGAGTATGGCTACACCTTC | TRBV4-1 | . | TRBD1 | TRBJ1-2
CASSEADDTRTTIYF | TGTGCCAGCAGTGAAGCGGATGACACGAGGACCACCATATATTTT | TRBV6-1 | . | . | TRBJ1-3
CASSTGLAGAAQYF | TGCGCCAGCAGCACGGGACTAGCGGGAGCGGCCCAGTACTTC | TRBV5-1 | . | TRBD2 | TRBJ2-5
CSVLGTEKLFF | TGCAGCGTTCTGGGTACTGAAAAACTGTTTTTT | TRBV29-1 | . | . | TRBJ1-4
CASSETWNTEAFF | TGTGCCAGCAGCGAGACTTGGAACACTGAAGCTTTCTTT | TRBV5-6 | . | . | TRBJ1-1
CASRSGHSYEQYF | TGTGCCAGCAGATCTGGACACTCCTACGAGCAGTACTTC | TRBV5-4 | once | . | TRBJ2-7
CASNWIQNYEQYF | TGTGCCAGCAATTGGATTCAGAACTACGAGCAGTACTTC | TRBV2 | . | . | TRBJ2-7
CASRVEDRRIWYF | TGTGCCAGCAGGGTTGAGGACAGGAGAATTTGGTATTTT | TRBV7-9 | . | TRBD1 | TRBJ2-3
CASSLDRRGEQYF | TGTGCCAGCAGCTTGGACCGACGTGGCGAGCAGTACTTC | TRBV11-2 | . | . | TRBJ2-7
CASIWTSEYNEQFF | TGTGCCAGCATTTGGACTAGCGAATACAATGAGCAGTTCTTC | TRBV7-2 | . | TRBD2 | TRBJ2-1
CASSPGEGQFF | TGTGCCAGCAGCCCGGGGGAGGGGCAGTTCTTC | TRBV3-1/TRBV3-2 | . | TRBD2 | TRBJ2-1